This passage covers 15 T cell receptor beta chains from one sample sequenced in a study of Ad26.COV2.S vaccination and SARS-CoV-2 variants. Treatment noted: over 15 received Ad26.COV2.S at low or high dose, single or two shots; about 5 received placebo; per-sample allocation not given. Collection of samples fell on day 63 after the first vaccine or placebo injection. Clones were sequenced by immunoSEQ multiplex PCR, and TCRdb holds only the in-frame ones, with some missing. The table lists a few hundred thousand clones, around nine tenths of them singletons. The source material was peripheral blood, sampled in a trial of Ad26.COV2.S vaccine versus placebo. The receptors were gathered from a person aged 18-65 years who received the Ad26.COV2.S COVID-19 vaccine or a placebo.

This clone was recorded once. J is TRBJ1-5 and V is TRBV9; D not resolved. The germline CDR1 and CDR2 sequences are SGDLS and YYNGEE. This CDR3 has 11 amino acids. V was cut by 3 bases and J by 9 bases, with 7 bases left in between. The CDR3 is CASSATRPQHF. The DNA for the CDR3 is TGTGCCAGCAGCGCTACCCGGCCCCAGCATTTT.

For this clone: Mismatch with germline at one junction end may stem from a read error. As DNA, the CDR3 is TGTGCCAGCAGTGAAGCGCCAGGGACAGGCGCCTCAACCGTCGGATTC. Protein sequence: CASSEAPGTGASTVGF. The chain links TRBV6-1 to TRBJ2-7, with TRBD1 matching over 8 bases. The CDR3 is 16 amino acids. Germline CDR1 is MNHNS and CDR2 is SASEGT.

The chain carries TRBV10-3 and TRBJ2-2; 7 bases are a match to TRBD1. CDR1 is ENHRY, CDR2 SYGVKD, per germline. The CDR3 has 14 amino acids. The V segment lost 10 bases and the J segment 0 bases; nucleotides outside the gene matches: 5. CDR3 nucleotides: TGTGCCAGCCGGACAGGACCGAACACCGGGGAGCTGTTTTTT. Encoded protein: CASRTGPNTGELFF.

The chain uses TRBV7-2 and TRBJ2-7; 8 nucleotides agree with TRBD1. The V segment lost 3 bases and the J segment 8 bases; nucleotides outside the gene matches: 3. CDR1 is SGHTA and CDR2 is FQGNSA in the germline V gene. This CDR3 has 12 residues. As DNA, the CDR3 is TGTGCCAGCAGCTTTGACAGGGGCAAGCAGTACTTC. Translated, it gives CASSFDRGKQYF.

As regards this clone: In the same sample, other DNA sequences code for this CDR3. V and J are TRBV28 and TRBJ2-7; the match to TRBD1 covers 12 bases. The CDR3 is 14 amino acids. Germline V gene data show CDR1 as MDHEN and CDR2 as SYDVKM. Trimming cost V 4 bases and J 5 bases; bases outside gene matches: 3. The DNA of the CDR3 is TGTGCCAGCAGTTCCGGGACAGGGGGCAACGAGCAGTACTTC. This codes for CASSSGTGGNEQYF. The complete variable domain, with remaining parts taken from reference TRBV28 and TRBJ2-7, reads DVKVTQSSRYLVKRTGEKVFLECVQDMDHENMFWYRQDPGLGLRLIYFSYDVKMKEKGDIPEGYSVSREKKERFSLILESASTNQTSMYLCASSSGTGGNEQYFGPGTRLTVT.

CDR3 DNA: TGTGCCAGCACCGAAAGCTCCTACGAGCAGTACTTC. Protein product: CASTESSYEQYF. The V call is TRBV28, the J call TRBJ2-7; D gene uncertain. The ends were cut back, 7 bases at V and 0 bases at J, with 7 bases in the middle. Per germline, CDR1 MDHEN and CDR2 SYDVKM. The CDR3 is 12 amino acids.

The genes are TRBV11-2 and TRBJ2-5; the D gene is possibly TRBD1 (6 bases). In germline, CDR1 is SGHAT, CDR2 FQNNGV. The CDR3 is 14 residues long. The V end was cut by 5 bases, the J end by 1 base, with 11 bases between. CDR3: CASSGRTAQETQYF. CDR3 nucleotides: TGTGCCAGCAGCGGACGGACAGCCCAAGAGACCCAGTACTTC.

V usage is TRBV6-5 and J usage is TRBJ2-7, with D hard to call. V lost 7 bases, J lost 2 bases, and 12 bases lay in between. Germline V CDR1 and CDR2: MNHEY, SVGAGI. This CDR3 comprises 13 residues. CDR3 residues: CASTRLGTYEQYF. CDR3 sequence (DNA): TGTGCCAGCACCCGGCTAGGCACCTACGAGCAGTACTTC.

This clone came up once. The V and J genes are TRBV19 and TRBJ2-1; D gene unclear. Trimming left V 3 bases short and J 0 bases short, with 9 bases between. Germline V lookup: CDR1 LNHDA, CDR2 SQIVND (reference sequence). There are 15 residues in the CDR3. The CDR3 region is CASSIQAGSYNEQFF. The DNA of the CDR3 is TGTGCCAGTAGTATCCAGGCAGGCTCCTACAATGAGCAGTTCTTC.

The V call is TRBV7-8, the J call TRBJ2-5; D not resolved. The V end lost 8 bases, the J end lost 1 base, and 14 bases lay between the germline ends. CDR1 and CDR2 (germline): SGHVS, FQNEAQ. The CDR3 is 14 residues long. CDR3 amino acids: CASQKPTSQETQYF. The CDR3 DNA reads as TGTGCCAGCCAAAAGCCTACCTCCCAAGAGACCCAGTACTTC.

The chain combines TRBV10-3 with TRBJ2-7; D is perhaps TRBD1 (5 bases). The CDR3 consists of 13 residues. Germline loops: CDR1 ENHRY, CDR2 SYGVKD. Between the trimmed V and J ends, which lost 0 bases and 3 bases, there was a span of 6 bases. The CDR3 nucleotides read TGTGCCATCAGTGAGTCGGGGCTCTACGAGCAGTACTTC. Encoded protein: CAISESGLYEQYF.

The chain carries TRBV10-3 and TRBJ1-1, with 9 bases identical to TRBD1. Looked up from germline, CDR1 is ENHRY and CDR2 is SYGVKD. Unmatched junction bases numbered 8, after V lost 5 bases and J lost 4 bases. The CDR3 runs 15 residues. The CDR3 reads CAISSPTGGRTEAFF. The DNA of the CDR3 is TGTGCCATCAGTTCCCCCACAGGGGGCCGCACTGAAGCTTTCTTT.

V gene TRBV5-1 combines with J gene TRBJ1-1, with 7 bases aligning to TRBD1. Germline CDR1 is SGHRS and CDR2 is YFSETQ. Germline trimming cut 0 bases from V and 6 bases from J; bases unmatched to any gene: 5. The CDR3 length is 14 residues. CDR3 sequence (DNA): TGCGCCAGCAGCTTGGGACAGGGTTCGGCTGAAGCTTTCTTT. Translating it yields CASSLGQGSAEAFF.

The rearrangement links TRBV12-3 or TRBV12-4 to TRBJ2-1, with D unresolved. The CDR3 length is 12 residues. Trimming took off 8 bases at V and 8 bases at J, with 13 bases between the two ends. In DNA form, the CDR3 reads TGTGCCAGCCGAACAGTTGCCCATGAGCAGTTCTTC. Protein sequence: CASRTVAHEQFF.

The count of this clone is one. V gene TRBV4-1 combines with J gene TRBJ1-1; D is perhaps TRBD1 (6 bases). The CDR3 totals 13 residues. V was cut by 2 bases and J by 4 bases, with 8 bases left in between. Germline V gene sequence: CDR1 MGHRA, CDR2 YSYEKL. The CDR3 DNA reads TGCGCCAGCAGCCAAAAGGGGGGCACTGAAGCTTTCTTT. Amino acid sequence: CASSQKGGTEAFF.